These 27 T cell receptor delta chains were all obtained from the same sample, sequenced in a study of Vδ1+ human thymocytes. The study, taken as a whole, reports: Thymic TRG and TRD repertoires appeared highly polyclonal, with Gaussian CDR3 length distributions.

These receptors have no identified antigens. Extracted RNA was reverse transcribed into cDNA. Pooled V-gene forward primers with one constant-region reverse primer generated the CDR3 amplicons by multiplex PCR. TCRdb applied CATT to the multiplex PCR reads for clone calling. The sample includes about 75,000 delta-chain clones, more than 30% of them seen just once. Material: Vdelta1+ gamma-delta thymocytes from the thymus. Subset in this sample: FACS-sorted CD3+ TCRalphabeta- TCRVdelta1+ TCRVdelta2- thymocytes. The receptors come from a boy under two years old who had congenital heart surgery.

The V call is TRDV2, the J call TRDJ1; TRDD3 agrees at 10 bases. The CDR3 is 20 residues long. The ends lost 3 bases at V and 6 bases at J; junction bases unmatched: 24. CDR1 is GEAIGNYY, CDR2 EKD, per germline. CDR3 region: CACDSLFLLGGYVGDNKLIF. The CDR3 nucleotides are TGTGCCTGTGACTCCCTCTTCCTACTGGGGGGATACGTGGGGGATAATAAACTCATCTTT.

The chain carries TRDV1 and TRDJ1; 7 bases align to TRDD3. CDR1 is TSWWSYY, CDR2 QGS, per germline. With 1 base clipped from V and 1 base from J, the junction kept 12 bases outside the gene matches. There are 18 residues in the CDR3. The CDR3 protein is CALGERCDGLGITDKLIF. CDR3 bases: TGTGCTCTTGGGGAACGCTGCGATGGACTGGGGATCACCGATAAACTCATCTTT.

The chain links TRDV1 to TRDJ1; no clear D gene. V lost 3 bases and J 5 bases, leaving 28 bases between the germline ends. This CDR3 contains 19 residues. CDR1 is TSWWSYY and CDR2 is QGS in the germline V gene. This CDR3 is CALGDPRTFSLSPADKLIF. The CDR3 nucleotides read TGTGCTCTTGGGGACCCCCGTACGTTCTCCCTGAGCCCGGCAGATAAACTCATCTTT.

The chain carries TRDV1 and TRDJ1, with 11 bases lining up with TRDD3. Germline CDR1 TSWWSYY, CDR2 QGS. The ends lost 3 bases at V and 8 bases at J; junction bases unmatched: 14. The CDR3 sequence is 17 residues long. CDR3: CALGEPNFLGDTRKLIF. CDR3 sequence (DNA): TGTGCTCTTGGGGAGCCCAACTTCCTGGGGGATACAAGAAAACTCATCTTT.

The chain couples TRDV1 to TRDJ1, with 11 bases identical to TRDD3. After removal of 0 bases from V and 4 bases from J, the junction contained 7 bases not matched to a gene. There are 17 residues in the CDR3. Germline CDR1 is TSWWSYY and CDR2 is QGS. The chain's CDR3 is CALGELRLGDKIDKLIF. CDR3 bases: TGTGCTCTTGGGGAACTACGACTGGGGGATAAAATCGATAAACTCATCTTT.

The V call is TRDV1, the J call TRDJ1, with 8 nucleotides matching TRDD3. The germline gives CDR1 TSWWSYY, CDR2 QGS. The CDR3 loop spans 21 amino acids. V lost 9 bases, J lost 0 bases, and 27 bases stayed unmatched. The CDR3 reads CALGKGSRTGGPKAYTDKLIF. CDR3 bases: TGTGCTCTCGGAAAAGGATCCCGTACTGGGGGTCCGAAAGCGTACACCGATAAACTCATCTTT.

The chain links TRDV1 to TRDJ1, with 9 bases matching TRDD2. CDR1 and CDR2 from the germline V gene are TSWWSYY and QGS. This CDR3 comprises 15 residues. With V trimmed by 3 bases and J by 2 bases, 4 bases remained unmatched. The CDR3, as DNA: TGTGCTCTTGGGGAGTACCTTCCTACGACCGATAAACTCATCTTT. Translating gives CALGEYLPTTDKLIF.

Comment on this clone: Other DNA sequences in this sample translate to the same CDR3. The V call is TRDV1, the J call TRDJ1; 7 bases are shared with TRDD3. J lost 0 bases, V lost 4 bases, and 8 bases had no gene match. This CDR3 has 16 residues. CDR1 and CDR2 from the germline V gene are TSWWSYY and QGS. CDR3 protein: CALGGPGGYYTDKLIF. The CDR3 nucleotides are TGTGCTCTTGGGGGACCTGGGGGTTACTACACCGATAAACTCATCTTT.

Comment on this clone: Other DNA sequences in this sample translate to the same CDR3. V is TRDV1 and J is TRDJ1; 9 bases line up with TRDD3. Germline CDR1 is TSWWSYY and CDR2 is QGS. V lost 0 bases and J lost 4; bases outside the gene matches: 12. This CDR3 spans 18 amino acids. CDR3 sequence reads: CALGELISEGWGIDKLIF. In nucleotides, the CDR3 is TGTGCTCTTGGGGAACTCATCTCGGAAGGCTGGGGGATCGATAAACTCATCTTT.

The rearrangement links TRDV1 to TRDJ1, with 11 bases identical to TRDD3. Germline CDR1 is TSWWSYY and CDR2 is QGS. This CDR3 has 19 residues. With V trimmed by 0 bases and J by 2 bases, 11 bases remained unmatched. The CDR3 spells CALGELIKWGIRRTDKLIF. In DNA, the CDR3 is TGTGCTCTTGGGGAACTGATTAAGTGGGGGATACGCAGGACCGATAAACTCATCTTT.

The V and J genes are TRDV1 and TRDJ1; D is undetermined. This CDR3 spans 13 amino acids. Germline CDR1 is TSWWSYY and CDR2 is QGS. The V and J ends lost 4 bases and 9 bases respectively, with 15 bases between them. This chain's CDR3 is CALGVPLWTELIF. The DNA of the CDR3 is TGTGCTCTTGGGGTCCCTTTGTGGACGGAACTCATCTTT.

This clone was counted a single time. This clone may be a read error of a much larger clone one base away. The rearrangement uses TRDV2 and TRDJ1, with TRDD3 matching over 10 bases. CDR1 and CDR2 (germline): GEAIGNYY, EKD. The V segment lost 1 base and the J segment 1 base; nucleotides outside the gene matches: 5. CDR3 length: 16 amino acids. The CDR3 region has the DNA TGTGCCTGTGACACTCACTGGGGGATTCGCACCGATAAACTCATCTTT. This gives the protein CACDTHWGIRTDKLIF.

This sequence joins TRDV1 and TRDJ1; TRDD3 might be the D (5 bases). The CDR3 runs 18 residues. V lost 7 bases and J 2 bases, leaving 26 bases between the germline ends. Germline V lookup: CDR1 TSWWSYY, CDR2 QGS. The CDR3 protein is CALEHWLRYTGGTDKLIF. CDR3 in DNA: TGTGCTCTTGAGCATTGGCTAAGGTATACGGGAGGGACCGATAAACTCATCTTT.

The rearrangement joins TRDV1 to TRDJ1, with TRDD3 matching 8 bases. V lost 3 bases, J lost 2 bases, and 8 bases stayed unmatched. The germline V gene encodes CDR1 TSWWSYY and CDR2 QGS. There are 16 residues in the CDR3. The CDR3 DNA follows: TGTGCTCTTGGGGATTACCCGGGGATACCAACCGATAAACTCATCTTT. Encoded protein: CALGDYPGIPTDKLIF.

This clone came up many times. The rearrangement uses TRDV2 and TRDJ1; D might be TRDD3 (6 bases). V lost 6 bases to trimming and J lost 10 bases, with 17 bases between them. CDR1 and CDR2 from the germline V gene are GEAIGNYY and EKD. The CDR3 is 12 residues long. In nucleotides, the CDR3 is TGTGCCTGTTTCTGGGGAGGTAAGGCACTCATCTTT. Translating gives CACFWGGKALIF.

In regard to this clone: The identical CDR3 is also encoded by other nucleotide sequences in the sample. V usage is TRDV1 and J usage is TRDJ1; D might be TRDD3 (5 bases). This CDR3 comprises 16 residues. Between the trimmed V and J ends, which lost 1 base and 4 bases, there was a span of 16 bases. The germline CDR1 and CDR2 sequences are TSWWSYY and QGS. The CDR3 sequence: CALGEPLGDIGDKLIF. The CDR3 bases are TGTGCTCTTGGGGAACCCCTGGGTGATATTGGCGATAAACTCATCTTT.

This clone was observed a few times. The rearrangement links TRDV1 to TRDJ2; the D is unclear. Trimming pared 2 bases from V and 1 base from J, leaving 11 bases between. CDR1 and CDR2 (germline): TSWWSYY, QGS. The CDR3 length is 16 residues. This CDR3 is CALGEIVGVLTAQLFF. CDR3 DNA sequence: TGTGCTCTTGGGGAAATTGTTGGCGTTTTGACAGCACAACTCTTCTTT.

In this sample, this clone turned up a few times. The chain links TRDV1 to TRDJ1; D possibly uses TRDD2 or TRDD3 (7 bases each). The CDR3 spans 19 residues. Per germline, CDR1 TSWWSYY and CDR2 QGS. V lost 3 bases and J lost 1, with 24 bases in between. CDR3 in amino acids: CALGEPTISYWGPTDKLIF. The CDR3 DNA sequence: TGTGCTCTTGGGGAGCCAACTATTTCCTACTGGGGACCCACCGATAAACTCATCTTT.

The chain couples TRDV1 to TRDJ1, with 7 bases that match TRDD3. The CDR3 runs 21 residues. Germline V lookup: CDR1 TSWWSYY, CDR2 QGS. The V and J ends lost 2 bases and 0 bases, in that order; junction bases with no gene match: 21. The DNA for the CDR3 is TGTGCTCTTGGGGAAAGGTTCCCCCGGGATCCTGGGGGTCCGTACACCGATAAACTCATCTTT. Its protein is CALGERFPRDPGGPYTDKLIF.

J is TRDJ1 and V is TRDV1; 12 nucleotides agree with TRDD3. Germline trimming cut 1 base from V and 0 bases from J; bases unmatched to any gene: 27. Germline V lookup: CDR1 TSWWSYY, CDR2 QGS. The CDR3 extends over 25 amino acids. The CDR3 DNA reads TGTGCTCTTGGGGAACGGTCATTCCTGCGAGCGGAAACTGGGGGATACAAGCCGTACACCGATAAACTCATCTTT. This translates into CALGERSFLRAETGGYKPYTDKLIF.

Regarding this clone: A much larger clone lies a single base off, so this may be a read error. The chain has TRDV2 and TRDJ1; maybe TRDD3 (6 bases). This CDR3 contains 15 residues. Looked up from germline, CDR1 is GEAIGNYY and CDR2 is EKD. Trimming shortened V by 0 bases and J by 7 bases, and 17 bases separated the two germline ends. The CDR3 bases are TGTGCCTGTGACACCAGGGAGGGATATGAGGGTAAACTCATCTTT. This codes for CACDTREGYEGKLIF.

The V call is TRDV1, the J call TRDJ1, with a tentative D call TRDD3 (6 bases). V lost 1 base and J lost 0, with 24 bases in between. There are 20 residues in the CDR3. CDR1 is TSWWSYY and CDR2 is QGS in the germline V gene. The CDR3 is CALGERLPCSRGTYTDKLIF. CDR3 sequence (DNA): TGTGCTCTTGGGGAACGCCTACCTTGCTCGCGGGGGACCTACACCGATAAACTCATCTTT.

Concerning this clone itself: Additional DNA sequences in this sample encode the identical CDR3. J is TRDJ1 and V is TRDV1; 7 nucleotides align to TRDD3. Germline V gene lookup returns CDR1 TSWWSYY and CDR2 QGS. The length of the CDR3 is 23 residues. Trimming cost V 0 bases and J 5 bases; bases outside gene matches: 30. The CDR3 loop is CALGELVTYRTGVQDGPRDKLIF. CDR3 in DNA: TGTGCTCTTGGGGAACTTGTCACCTACCGTACTGGGGTGCAAGATGGACCGCGTGATAAACTCATCTTT.

The chain is built from TRDV1 and TRDJ1; possible D gene TRDD2, 5 bases. Germline CDR1 and CDR2: TSWWSYY and QGS. Trimming removed 1 base from V and 3 bases from J, with 21 bases in between. This CDR3 has 18 residues. CDR3 residues: CALGERTTLPCFSDKLIF. Here the CDR3 DNA reads TGTGCTCTTGGGGAACGCACAACTCTTCCATGTTTTTCCGATAAACTCATCTTT.

This chain connects TRDV1 to TRDJ1; 10 bases line up with TRDD3. This CDR3 is built from 20 residues. Germline lookup yields CDR1 TSWWSYY and CDR2 QGS. V trimming: 0 bases; J trimming: 9 bases; junction bases outside the gene matches: 22. The CDR3 loop reads CALGELAPHPNLGDIVELIF. The CDR3 bases are TGTGCTCTTGGGGAACTTGCCCCCCACCCCAATCTGGGGGATATAGTGGAACTCATCTTT.

This clone was detected a few times. At the DNA level, this CDR3 is encoded by other sequences in the same sample as well. This chain connects TRDV1 to TRDJ1; possible D gene TRDD2, 9 bases. The CDR3 runs 20 residues. With 1 base removed from V and 2 bases from J, the gap between germline ends came to 26 bases. Germline V gene sequence: CDR1 TSWWSYY, CDR2 QGS. CDR3 sequence (DNA): TGTGCTCTTGGGGAACCTTCCTTCCTACTCGGGATACGGGGGACCGATAAACTCATCTTT. It yields the protein CALGEPSFLLGIRGTDKLIF.

This clone has more than one count but fewer than ten. This chain links TRDV1 with TRDJ1; 9 bases are a match to TRDD3. The CDR3 runs to 17 residues. The V gene's germline CDR1 is TSWWSYY and CDR2 QGS. V was pared by 6 bases and J by 0 bases, with 11 bases of the junction left unmatched. DNA for the CDR3: TGTGCTCTTGGATACGCGGTACTGGGGGAACACACCGATAAACTCATCTTT. It is translated as CALGYAVLGEHTDKLIF.